These 10 T cell receptor beta chains originate from one sample sequenced in a study of Ad26.COV2.S vaccination and SARS-CoV-2 variants. The treatment was: over 15 received Ad26.COV2.S at low or high dose, single or two shots; about 5 received placebo; per-sample allocation not given. Sampling was performed 63 days after the first vaccine or placebo injection. The table came from immunoSEQ multiplex PCR; TCRdb's copy has only in-frame clones and leaves some out. The sample yields approximately 480,000 clones, around 90% seen once. The material was peripheral blood, obtained in a trial of Ad26.COV2.S vaccine versus placebo. These receptors were obtained from a person aged 18-65 years who received the Ad26.COV2.S COVID-19 vaccine or a placebo.

The gene calls are TRBV19 and TRBJ1-2; D perhaps matches TRBD1 (6 bases). Deletions cut 5 bases from V and 5 bases from J, with 21 bases between. Germline V gene data show CDR1 as LNHDA and CDR2 as SQIVND (reference sequence). The CDR3 is 16 residues long. The CDR3 nucleotides read TGTGCCAGTAGTCCCGGGGCGGGGGCGGACGTTTATGGCTACACCTTC. This codes for CASSPGAGADVYGYTF.

The rearrangement links TRBV7-6 to TRBJ2-1, with a possible D match to TRBD2 (5 bases). Between the trimmed V and J ends, which lost 2 bases and 5 bases, there was a span of 22 bases. Looked up from germline, CDR1 is SGHVS and CDR2 is FNYEAQ. This CDR3 is 18 amino acids long. As DNA, the CDR3 is TGTGCCAGCAGCTTACCCTATCGGGGAACTCGGCGCAACAATGAGCAGTTCTTC. Translation: CASSLPYRGTRRNNEQFF.

V and J are TRBV12-1 and TRBJ2-1; no check of the table's D call, TRBD2, against the DNA was made. TRBV12-1 is assigned pseudogene status. CDR3 length equals 15 residues. The CDR3 DNA follows: TGTGCCAGCAGCCCTCGGGGACTAGGAGTCGATGAGCAGTTCTTC. Translated: CASSPRGLGVDEQFF.

The V and J genes are TRBV4-3 and TRBJ2-5, with 7 bases fitting TRBD1. This CDR3 is 15 amino acids long. Trimming at V came to 3 bases and at J to 4 bases, leaving 8 bases not matched to a gene. CDR1 LGHNA and CDR2 YSLEER come from the germline V gene. CDR3 in amino acids: CASSQLTGKSETQYF. The CDR3 coding sequence is TGCGCCAGCAGCCAGCTGACAGGGAAGTCAGAGACCCAGTACTTC.

This rearrangement joins TRBV25-1 to TRBJ2-7, with 8 nucleotides matching TRBD2. The CDR3 extends over 15 amino acids. The germline V gene has CDR1 MGHDK and CDR2 SYGVNS. After removal of 4 bases from V and 3 bases from J, the junction contained 8 bases not matched to a gene. The DNA for the CDR3 is TGTGCCAGCAGTGCACCGGGTAGCGGGGTCTACGAGCAGTACTTC. This translates into CASSAPGSGVYEQYF.

The rearrangement links TRBV7-3 to TRBJ2-2, with D perhaps TRBD1 (6 bases). With 5 bases removed from V and 5 bases from J, the gap between germline ends came to 15 bases. There are 15 residues in the CDR3. Germline V gene sequence: CDR1 SGHTA, CDR2 FQGTGA. The CDR3 region has the DNA TGTGCCAGCAGCATCGGACGAGACAGGACCGGGGAGCTGTTTTTT. It translates to CASSIGRDRTGELFF.

Turning to this clone: Other DNA sequences from this sample encode an identical CDR3 as well. The rearrangement uses TRBV29-1 and TRBJ2-7; a weak D match, TRBD2 (5 bases). The CDR3 spans 11 residues. V lost 4 bases and J lost 3, with 7 bases in between. Germline V CDR1 and CDR2: SQVTM, ANQGSEA. CDR3 bases: TGCAGCGTTGTACGGGGCTACGAGCAGTACTTC. Its protein is CSVVRGYEQYF.

The chain is built from TRBV5-6 and TRBJ1-4; the D gene is possibly TRBD1 (6 bases). The germline gives CDR1 SGHDT, CDR2 YYEEEE. CDR3 length: 16 residues. V lost 0 bases and J lost 8, with 17 bases in between. The CDR3 here is CASSLVRLGAQEKLFF. The CDR3 region has the DNA TGTGCCAGCAGCTTGGTAAGGCTGGGGGCGCAGGAAAAACTGTTTTTT.

The chain links TRBV5-6 to TRBJ2-7, with 7 nucleotides matching TRBD1. Looked up from germline, CDR1 is SGHDT and CDR2 is YYEEEE. The ends lost 2 bases at V and 0 bases at J; junction bases unmatched: 5. This CDR3 spans 15 amino acids. The CDR3 spells CASSFRGPHSYEQYF. The DNA of the CDR3 is TGTGCCAGCAGCTTTAGGGGGCCCCACTCCTACGAGCAGTACTTC.

The chain employs TRBV7-8 and TRBJ2-7; D remains ambiguous. The germline CDR1 and CDR2 sequences are SGHVS and FQNEAQ. The germline V and J ends were trimmed by 5 bases and 3 bases, with 14 bases remaining between them. The CDR3 runs to 14 residues. This CDR3 reads CASSRTQGGYEQYF. The CDR3 coding sequence is TGTGCCAGCAGCCGAACCCAAGGCGGCTACGAGCAGTACTTC.